The present T cell receptor beta chain was sequenced within a study of cytomegalovirus exposure and HLA in healthy donors. The CDR3 contains 13 residues. Germline CDR1 MDHEN, CDR2 SYDVKM. Losses at the gene ends were 6 bases for V and 5 bases for J; bases not matched to a gene: 6. PCR involved 60 Vbeta and 13 Jbeta primers. Repertoires were generated with immunoSEQ multiplex PCR, while TCRdb's copy carries only in-frame clones and drops some. The data show fewer than 150,000 clones, approximately 70% seen once. Notes on the study in general: A later analysis showed that HLA-associated TCR beta chains had undergone more clonal expansion than equally common others. HLA restriction was apparent for most CMV-associated TCR beta chains in a later analysis.

Regarding this clone: Antigen specificity is unknown.

Sequenced sample: PBMCs. The chain couples TRBV28 to TRBJ2-7; TRBD1 aligns across 8 bases. This TCR came from a woman in her twenties or thirties in good health and CMV-seronegative. The CDR3 coding sequence is TGTGCCAGCAGCCGGACAGGGATCCACGAGCAGTACTTC. Translating gives CASSRTGIHEQYF.